A selection of T cell receptor beta chains follows, all from one sample in a study of glioma-infiltrating T cells after dendritic cell vaccination. Clones were read by immunoSEQ multiplex PCR, and TCRdb kept only the in-frame ones, dropping some. This table holds about 90,000 clones, more than 70% found once. Sample: blood, taken before dendritic cell vaccination. These receptors were collected from a human donor with glioblastoma. Each CDR3 is given with its conserved first and last residue. The D gene is left open where the match is weak. Some rows have no size entry. The others give once, few or many, or a class for an expanded clone.

d_call clone_size j_call v_call cdr3_nt cdr3_aa
TRBD1 . TRBJ2-3 TRBV10-2 TGCGCCAGCGGGAACAGGGGGCGCCCAGATACGCAGTATTTT CASGNRGRPDTQYF
TRBD1 . TRBJ2-7 TRBV9 TGTGCCAGCAGCTCCGAACAGGGGGCGTTTTCCGAGCAGTACTTC CASSSEQGAFSEQYF
TRBD1 . TRBJ1-4 TRBV29-1 TGCAGCGTTGGGGACAGCCTTTTTGAAAAACTGTTTTTT CSVGDSLFEKLFF
. . TRBJ2-7 TRBV10-2 TGCGCCAGCACCCCTGACCTAGGCTCCTACGAGCAGTACTTC CASTPDLGSYEQYF
. . TRBJ2-3 TRBV27 TGTGCCAGCAGTACCGTCCTCTTTGGCCAGGCGCAGTATTTT CASSTVLFGQAQYF
TRBD2 . TRBJ2-1 TRBV7-8 TGTGCCAGCAGCTTAGCGACTAGCGGATACAATGAGCAGTTCTTC CASSLATSGYNEQFF
. . TRBJ1-2 TRBV6-1 TGTGCCAGCAATCCCATATGGGGGCCTAACTATGGCTACACCTTC CASNPIWGPNYGYTF
. . TRBJ1-1 TRBV5-1 TGCGCCAGCAGCTTAATTCAGGGGATGGACACTGAAGCTTTCTTT CASSLIQGMDTEAFF
. few TRBJ2-7 TRBV1 TGCACCAGCAGCCACATCGGCGAGCAGTACTTC CTSSHIGEQYF
. . TRBJ2-7 TRBV2 TGTGCCAGCAGTACTGGGACAAGGTCTCTCTACGAGCAGTACTTC CASSTGTRSLYEQYF
TRBD1 . TRBJ2-2 TRBV5-4 TGTGCCAGCAGCTTGAGTGTGACAGGGAAGCCCGGGGAGCTGTTTTTT CASSLSVTGKPGELFF
. few TRBJ1-6 TRBV5-1 TGCGCCAGCAGCTTGGATTCAGAGGGACCCCTCCACTTT CASSLDSEGPLHF
. . TRBJ2-5 TRBV7-2 TGTGCCAGCAGCTTAGCGCAGTGGGGCTTACAAGAGACCCAGTACTTC CASSLAQWGLQETQYF
TRBD1 once TRBJ1-2 TRBV19 TGTGCCAGTAACCATGGGACAGGGGGCAGATACACCTTC CASNHGTGGRYTF
. once TRBJ1-2 TRBV18 TGTGCCAGCTCACCGGACAGTAACTATGGCTACACCTTC CASSPDSNYGYTF
TRBD2 . TRBJ2-7 TRBV7-8 TGTGCCAGCAGCTTTAGCGGGGGGGCCGCCTACGAGCAGTACTTC CASSFSGGAAYEQYF
. . TRBJ1-1 TRBV5-1 TGCGCCAGCAGCTTGGTACAGGGCGATTTTAACACTGAAGCTTTCTTT CASSLVQGDFNTEAFF
. . TRBJ2-7 TRBV7-2 TGTGCCAGCAGCTTAGGAGTCACCCACTACGAGCAGTACTTC CASSLGVTHYEQYF
. . TRBJ2-7 TRBV18 TGTGCCACCACCCTGGGCTTTTCCTACGAGCAGTACTTC CATTLGFSYEQYF
TRBD1 . TRBJ2-7 TRBV7-3 TGTGCCAGCAGCTTAGCGAGGGGGCCCTACGAGCAGTACTTC CASSLARGPYEQYF
. . TRBJ1-2 TRBV7-2 TGTGCCAGCAGCTTAGGGAGAGGGAGGGGCTACACCTTC CASSLGRGRGYTF
. . TRBJ1-2 TRBV7-6 TGTGCCAGCAGCTTACTGAGGGGACTTAATGGCTACACCTTC CASSLLRGLNGYTF
. . TRBJ2-7 TRBV5-5 TGTGCCAGCAGCTTTAGCTTAACCAGCGAGCAGTACTTC CASSFSLTSEQYF
. . TRBJ1-1 TRBV19 TGTGCCAGTAGTGTCGTTTACATAAACACTGAAGCTTTCTTT CASSVVYINTEAFF
. . TRBJ1-2 TRBV6-1 TGTGCCAGCAGTGCGCAAGAGGGAGGCTATGGCTACACCTTC CASSAQEGGYGYTF
. . TRBJ1-2 TRBV19 TGTGCCAGTAGTATAGACGAGACGTCGGGGGGCTACACCTTC CASSIDETSGGYTF
. . TRBJ1-5 TRBV2 TGTGCCAGCAGTGAGTCCGAGCCCCAGCATTTT CASSESEPQHF
TRBD2 . TRBJ2-3 TRBV7-9 TGTGCCAGCAGCCCTTGGGGGGGATACGCAGATACGCAGTATTTT CASSPWGGYADTQYF
. . TRBJ1-6 TRBV4-1 TGCGCCAGCAGCCAAGATCCGGTCTCCTATAATTCACCCCTCCACTTT CASSQDPVSYNSPLHF
TRBD1 . TRBJ2-5 TRBV6-5 TGTGCCAGCAGTTACGGGGACAGGCGGGAGACCCAGTACTTC CASSYGDRRETQYF
. . TRBJ2-3 TRBV27 TGTGCCAGCAGTTTCTATTCGGCGGCCACAGATACGCAGTATTTT CASSFYSAATDTQYF
. . TRBJ1-2 TRBV4-1 TGCGCCAGCAGCCAAATTGTGGAGGTCTATGGCTACACCTTC CASSQIVEVYGYTF
. . TRBJ2-3 TRBV30 TGTGCCTGGAATCCTCGGAAGGCGGGACGGGCAGATACGCAGTATTTT CAWNPRKAGRADTQYF
TRBD1 . TRBJ2-7 TRBV12-5 TGTGCTAGTGGTTTGGGACAGGGGGAAATTTACGAGCAGTACTTC CASGLGQGEIYEQYF
. . TRBJ2-1 TRBV5-1 TGCGCCAGCAGCCTCCTGGAGGTTCTCTACAATGAGCAGTTCTTC CASSLLEVLYNEQFF
. once TRBJ2-2 TRBV9 TGTGCCAGCAGCGTATCTAACCCCGGGGAGCTGTTTTTT CASSVSNPGELFF
TRBD1 . TRBJ2-7 TRBV10-3 TGTGCCATCGGTATAGGGGGCGAGTACGAGCAGTACTTC CAIGIGGEYEQYF
TRBD2 . TRBJ2-3 TRBV4-1 TGCGCCAGCAGCCAAGGGAATAGCGGGGGACCTAGGGATACGCAGTATTTT CASSQGNSGGPRDTQYF
TRBD1 once TRBJ1-3 TRBV4-1 TGCGCCAGCAGCCAACTACAGGGGCGCGACTCTGGAAACACCATATATTTT CASSQLQGRDSGNTIYF
. . TRBJ2-1 TRBV5-1 TGCGCCAGCAGCTTGGTCCCAAACAATGAGCAGTTCTTC CASSLVPNNEQFF